This T cell receptor beta chain was sequenced in a study of T cell responses to AZD1222 COVID-19 vaccine. Data came from immunoSEQ multiplex PCR; TCRdb stores just in-frame clones and leaves some out. The table includes tens of thousands of clones, approximately 83% detected once. Pooled samples include second doses given at about 4 or 12 weeks. With V trimmed by 6 bases and J by 7 bases, 14 bases remained unmatched. Germline CDR1 SGHTA, CDR2 FQGNSA. CDR3 length: 16 residues. Study-wide results and caveats: Most donors were white British and more were female, and clonal diversity was possibly underestimated. Unmutated variant regions reportedly attract nearly half of all spike-specific TCRs.

Points on this clone: Its specificity is unknown.

The source material was peripheral blood, sampled 28 days after the second AZD1222 dose. The source is an adult who received the AZD1222 COVID-19 vaccine. V gene TRBV7-2 combines with J gene TRBJ2-7, with 11 bases lining up with TRBD2. The CDR3 loop reads CASSSWTSGRPGEQYF. The CDR3 DNA sequence: TGTGCCAGCAGTTCCTGGACTAGCGGGCGCCCGGGAGAGCAGTACTTC.